The source of this T cell receptor beta chain is a study of cytomegalovirus exposure and HLA in healthy donors. This CDR3 has 14 residues. Germline CDR1 SEHNR, CDR2 FQNEAQ (reference sequence). The junction had 7 bases not matched to a gene; V was cut back by 6 bases and J by 6 bases. General study results and limits: Clusters of TCRs from the first cohort tended to co-occur in the 100 to 150 validation repertoires (as a later analysis found).

Some clones are missing from TCRdb's copy, which holds only in-frame ones; the method was immunoSEQ multiplex PCR. This table holds about 74,000 clones, around 94% found once. Of note for this clone: Its antigen remains unidentified.

This rearrangement joins TRBV7-9 to TRBJ1-5, with 8 bases that match TRBD1. Sample: PBMCs. This receptor was identified in a man between 18 and 35 years old in good health and CMV-seropositive. In nucleotides, the CDR3 is TGTGCCAGCAGTAATCTACAGGGGGGTCAGCCCCAGCATTTT. This gives the protein CASSNLQGGQPQHF.